The 27 T cell receptor beta chains below were found in one sample sequenced in a study of T cell responses to AZD1222 COVID-19 vaccine. TCRdb keeps only in-frame clones here, not all; method: immunoSEQ multiplex PCR. The sample includes under 150,000 clones, roughly 89% of them seen just once. Sequencing used peripheral blood, obtained on day 0 of AZD1222 vaccination. The receptors here all came from an adult in good health.

The chain employs TRBV3-1 (or the pseudogene TRBV3-2) and TRBJ1-2, with a tentative D call TRBD1 (6 bases). This CDR3 is built from 16 residues. Trimming pared 0 bases from V and 8 bases from J, leaving 19 bases between. Germline-derived CDR1 and CDR2 are LGHDT and YNNKEL (reference sequence). The CDR3 reads CASSQDGYRVSSGYTF. In DNA form, the CDR3 reads TGTGCCAGCAGCCAAGACGGTTACAGGGTATCCTCAGGCTACACCTTC.

Remarks on this clone: The junction and the germline gene differ at one end; a read error may be behind it. This chain joins TRBV30 and TRBJ1-2; possible D gene TRBD1, 5 bases. The CDR3 loop spans 10 amino acids. Germline CDR1 reads GTSNPN; CDR2 reads SVGIG (reference sequence). CDR3 coding DNA: TGTGCCTGGAGGGGGGAGGACTCCTTCTTC. Amino acids: CAWRGEDSFF.

V usage is TRBV5-1 and J usage is TRBJ1-3, with D tentatively TRBD1 (6 bases). The CDR3 is made up of 14 amino acids. Per the germline V gene, CDR1 is SGHRS and CDR2 is YFSETQ. The V end was cut by 5 bases, the J end by 1 base, with 10 bases between. The CDR3 DNA sequence: TGCGCCAGCAGGGCAGGGGTTTCTGGAAACACCATATATTTT. Residues: CASRAGVSGNTIYF.

V and J are TRBV7-6 and TRBJ2-3; 12 nucleotides agree with TRBD1. The CDR3 consists of 16 residues. CDR1 is SGHVS, CDR2 FNYEAQ, per germline. J gave up 8 bases and V 4 bases, and 10 bases lay outside the gene matches. The CDR3 reads CASSSLGGQGAGTQYF. In nucleotides, the CDR3 is TGTGCCAGCAGCTCCCTCGGGGGACAGGGGGCTGGTACGCAGTATTTT. The whole variable domain, filled in from reference TRBV7-6 and TRBJ2-3, reads GAGVSQSPRYKVTKRGQDVALRCDPISGHVSLYWYRQALGQGPEFLTYFNYEAQQDKSGLPNDRFSAERPEGSISTLTIQRTEQRDSAMYRCASSSLGGQGAGTQYFGPGTRLTVL.

The chain combines TRBV24-1 with TRBJ1-1; TRBD1 might be the D (5 bases). The V and J ends lost 4 bases and 6 bases respectively, with 26 bases between them. Germline V gene lookup returns CDR1 KGHDR and CDR2 SFDVKD. This CDR3 contains 18 residues. CDR3 residues: CATSEFRFGGVHTSEAFF. Written as DNA, the CDR3 is TGTGCCACCAGTGAGTTTAGATTTGGGGGGGTACACACTTCTGAAGCTTTCTTT.

V usage is TRBV7-9 and J usage is TRBJ2-5; no definite D call. The CDR3 is made up of 16 amino acids. The V gene lost 6 bases and the J gene lost 4 bases, with 21 bases spanning the gap. Germline CDR1 is SEHNR and CDR2 is FQNEAQ (reference sequence). The CDR3 is CASSSTSESARETQYF. CDR3 bases: TGTGCCAGCAGTTCAACCTCCGAGTCGGCACGAGAGACCCAGTACTTC.

J is TRBJ2-6 and V is TRBV7-3; D ambiguous. The CDR3 loop spans 17 amino acids. Trimming took 5 bases from V and 0 from J, leaving 14 bases between them. From germline, CDR1 is SGHTA and CDR2 FQGTGA. CDR3 nucleotides: TGTGCCAGCAGCCTCGGACCTGTGGGCTCTGGGGCCAACGTCCTGACTTTC. Its translation: CASSLGPVGSGANVLTF.

The V gene is TRBV5-8, the J gene TRBJ1-5; D is possibly TRBD1 (5 bases). The CDR3 has 16 amino acids. V dropped 0 bases and J dropped 1 base, with 11 bases sitting between them. Germline values: CDR1 SGHTS, CDR2 YDEGEE. The CDR3 here is CASSLGGRVSNQPQHF. In nucleotides, the CDR3 is TGTGCCAGCAGCTTGGGGGGCAGGGTAAGCAATCAGCCCCAGCATTTT.

The rearrangement joins TRBV28 to TRBJ1-2; the D gene is possibly TRBD1 (6 bases). The CDR3 runs 15 residues. The germline CDR1 and CDR2 sequences are MDHEN and SYDVKM. V lost 1 base and J lost 4, with 13 bases in between. In DNA, the CDR3 is TGTGCCAGCAGTTTATTTGGGGGGCTACCCTATGGCTACACCTTC. Protein: CASSLFGGLPYGYTF.

CDR3 loop: CASSFLIGDFATDTQYF. Here the CDR3 DNA reads TGTGCCAGCAGCTTCCTCATTGGGGACTTTGCCACAGATACGCAGTATTTT. The J gene is TRBJ2-3, the V gene TRBV5-6, with D possibly TRBD2 on 6 matching bases. The V gene lost 2 bases and the J gene lost 2 bases, with 18 bases spanning the gap. Germline V gene sequence: CDR1 SGHDT, CDR2 YYEEEE. This CDR3 spans 17 amino acids.

The chain uses TRBV20-1 and TRBJ2-3; 8 bases map to TRBD2. The trim removed 3 bases at V and 2 bases at J, leaving 4 bases unmatched. The CDR3 covers 14 residues. Per germline, CDR1 DFQATT and CDR2 SNEGSKA (reference sequence). In DNA form, the CDR3 reads TGCAGTGCTAGTACGGGGGGGGACACAGATACGCAGTATTTT. It specifies CSASTGGDTDTQYF.

The J gene is TRBJ2-2, the V gene TRBV6-1; 7 nucleotides match TRBD2. Germline-derived CDR1 and CDR2 are MNHNS and SASEGT. The J segment lost 2 bases and the V segment lost 0 bases, leaving 6 bases of the junction unmatched. This CDR3 spans 17 amino acids. The CDR3 nucleotides read TGTGCCAGCAGTGAAGCTTGGCTAGCGGAAAACACCGGGGAGCTGTTTTTT. The encoded protein is CASSEAWLAENTGELFF.

This chain joins TRBV11-1 and TRBJ1-1, with D unresolved. Germline V CDR1 and CDR2: SGHAT, FQDESV (reference sequence). The V gene lost 5 bases and the J gene lost 0 bases, with 10 bases spanning the gap. This CDR3 comprises 14 residues. CDR3 protein: CASSLDIVNTEAFF. CDR3 DNA sequence: TGTGCCAGCAGCCTCGATATTGTGAACACTGAAGCTTTCTTT.

The chain combines TRBV6-1 with TRBJ1-2; D remains unclear. With 7 bases removed from V and 4 bases from J, the gap between germline ends came to 16 bases. Germline V CDR1 and CDR2: MNHNS, SASEGT. The CDR3 loop spans 14 amino acids. The CDR3 loop reads CASTWTQEGYGYTF. Written as DNA, the CDR3 is TGTGCCAGCACCTGGACTCAGGAGGGCTATGGCTACACCTTC.

V and J are TRBV4-2 and TRBJ1-2; no firm D call. Between the trimmed V and J ends, which lost 0 bases and 7 bases, there was a span of 18 bases. The CDR3 sequence is 16 residues long. Germline assignment: CDR1 LGHNA and CDR2 YNFKEQ. CDR3 sequence reads: CASSQDRSRAALGYTF. The CDR3 DNA is TGTGCCAGCAGCCAAGATCGCAGCCGCGCGGCCCTTGGCTACACCTTC.

The chain employs TRBV6-2 or TRBV6-3 and TRBJ1-2, with 12 nucleotides matching TRBD1. The CDR3 is 15 residues long. Germline CDR1 MNHEY, CDR2 SVGEGT. V lost 2 bases and J lost 9; bases outside the gene matches: 7. CDR3 in amino acids: CASSYTGTGGDRYTF. The CDR3 DNA sequence: TGTGCCAGCAGTTACACAGGGACAGGGGGCGATCGCTACACCTTC.

This clone was seen only a few times. V usage is TRBV10-3 and J usage is TRBJ1-2; D remains ambiguous. V was pared by 3 bases and J by 5 bases, with 4 bases between. From germline, CDR1 is ENHRY and CDR2 SYGVKD. The CDR3 is made up of 11 amino acids. CDR3 DNA: TGTGCCATCAGTGACCAGTATGGCTACACCTTC. Its translation: CAISDQYGYTF.

The V call is TRBV6-2 or TRBV6-3, the J call TRBJ1-2, with a weak D call TRBD1 (5 bases). Germline V lookup: CDR1 MNHEY, CDR2 SVGEGT. Trimming shortened V by 5 bases and J by 5 bases, and 15 bases separated the two germline ends. This CDR3 contains 14 residues. The CDR3 reads CASSDPGTAYGYTF. CDR3 nucleotides: TGTGCCAGCAGTGATCCCGGGACTGCATATGGCTACACCTTC.

The chain couples TRBV9 to TRBJ1-4, with unresolved D. V was pared by 0 bases and J by 7 bases, with 13 bases between. Germline V gives CDR1 SGDLS, CDR2 YYNGEE. CDR3 length: 15 residues. CDR3 protein: CASSVDIHASEKLFF. CDR3 sequence (DNA): TGTGCCAGCAGCGTAGACATTCATGCGTCTGAAAAACTGTTTTTT.

The chain carries TRBV27 and TRBJ1-6; D not certain. The CDR3 sequence is 15 residues long. Trimming cost V 4 bases and J 7 bases, with 14 bases left between them. The germline gives CDR1 MNHEY, CDR2 SMNVEV (reference sequence). This chain's CDR3 is CASSSPTEGNSPLHF. CDR3 sequence (DNA): TGTGCCAGCAGTTCCCCCACAGAGGGCAATTCACCCCTCCACTTT.

This clone was seen just once. The chain recombines TRBV5-3 with TRBJ1-1, with 7 bases aligning to TRBD1. TRBV5-3 is recorded as an ORF, its role being uncertain. The V segment lost 1 base and the J segment 5 bases; nucleotides outside the gene matches: 5. The CDR3 spans 14 residues. CDR3 amino acids: CARSLLYRGTEAFF. The CDR3 coding sequence is TGTGCCAGAAGCTTGTTGTACAGGGGTACTGAAGCTTTCTTT.

The V gene is TRBV27, the J gene TRBJ1-5; 11 bases map to TRBD1. The length of the CDR3 is 14 residues. After removal of 6 bases from V and 6 bases from J, the junction contained 4 bases not matched to a gene. The germline gives CDR1 MNHEY, CDR2 SMNVEV (reference sequence). This CDR3 is CASSSGTGGQPQHF. As DNA, the CDR3 is TGTGCCAGCAGCTCCGGGACAGGGGGTCAGCCCCAGCATTTT.

The V gene is TRBV11-3, the J gene TRBJ2-7; 7 bases are shared with TRBD2. Losses at the gene ends were 1 base for V and 0 bases for J; bases not matched to a gene: 0. There are 14 residues in the CDR3. Germline-derived CDR1 and CDR2 are SGHNT and YENEEA. CDR3 sequence (DNA): TGTGCCAGCAGCTTAGGCGGGAGCTCCTACGAGCAGTACTTC. Translating gives CASSLGGSSYEQYF.

V is TRBV18 and J is TRBJ1-5, with 7 nucleotides matching TRBD1. This CDR3 is built from 14 residues. Germline CDR1 is KGHSH and CDR2 is LQKENI. The J segment lost 9 bases and the V segment lost 3 bases, leaving 8 bases of the junction unmatched. For the CDR3, the DNA is TGTGCCAGCTCACCTGGACAGGAAAGGGGGCCCCAGCATTTT. It specifies CASSPGQERGPQHF. The variable domain in full, with the rest retrieved from reference TRBV18 and TRBJ1-5, is NAGVMQNPRHLVRRRGQEARLRCSPMKGHSHVYWYRQLPEEGLKFMVYLQKENIIDESGMPKERFSAEFPKEGPSILRIQQVVRGDSAAYFCASSPGQERGPQHFGDGTRLSIL.

The chain uses TRBV28 and TRBJ2-7, with 10 bases aligning to TRBD1. The V segment lost 5 bases and the J segment 2 bases; nucleotides outside the gene matches: 9. Germline assignment: CDR1 MDHEN and CDR2 SYDVKM. This CDR3 is built from 16 residues. Written as DNA, the CDR3 is TGTGCCAGCAGTGGGTCGGACAGGGGGATCACCTACGAGCAGTACTTC. Protein: CASSGSDRGITYEQYF.

The chain uses TRBV10-3 and TRBJ2-1; 8 bases line up with TRBD1. CDR1 is ENHRY, CDR2 SYGVKD, per germline. V shed 6 bases and J 6 bases; nucleotides not matched to a gene: 7. The CDR3 extends over 14 amino acids. CDR3 region: CAIRSTGGFNEQFF. The CDR3 DNA reads TGTGCCATCAGGTCTACAGGGGGGTTCAATGAGCAGTTCTTC.

The chain has TRBV2 and TRBJ2-7; TRBD2 aligns across 8 bases. CDR1 SNHLY and CDR2 FYNNEI come from the germline V gene. The CDR3 sequence is 13 residues long. The J segment lost 6 bases and the V segment lost 7 bases, leaving 8 bases of the junction unmatched. CDR3 in amino acids: CASTFLAGTEQYF. In nucleotides, the CDR3 is TGTGCCAGCACGTTCCTAGCGGGTACCGAGCAGTACTTC.